One sample yielded the 24 T cell receptor beta chains listed below, sequenced in a study of cytomegalovirus exposure and HLA in healthy donors. With 60 Vbeta and 13 Jbeta primers, the PCR was carried out. Assay used: immunoSEQ multiplex PCR; TCRdb lists only in-frame clones, some missing. The table has 100,000 to 150,000 clones, 65% to 75% seen once. Specimen: PBMCs. Receptors originate from a woman between 45 and 65 years old in good health and CMV-seropositive.

This chain uses TRBV11-2 with TRBJ1-6; TRBD1 is a possible D gene (6 bases). Per germline, CDR1 SGHAT and CDR2 FQNNGV. V was cut by 0 bases and J by 10 bases, with 13 bases left in between. CDR3 length: 15 amino acids. CDR3 amino acids: CASSLESAGASPLHF. The CDR3 DNA reads TGTGCCAGCAGCTTAGAATCGGCAGGGGCCTCACCCCTCCACTTT.

The chain recombines TRBV10-1 with TRBJ1-4; TRBD1 matches 8 bases. Trimming cost V 3 bases and J 8 bases; bases outside gene matches: 5. This CDR3 is 14 amino acids long. Germline V gene sequence: CDR1 WNHNN, CDR2 SYGVQD (reference sequence). The CDR3 DNA sequence: TGCGCCAGCAGTGACGGACAGGGCGGCGAAAAACTGTTTTTT. It encodes CASSDGQGGEKLFF.

In this sample, this clone turned up a few times. The rearrangement uses TRBV29-1 and TRBJ2-1; D not resolved. From germline, CDR1 is SQVTM and CDR2 ANQGSEA. The ends were cut back, 4 bases at V and 7 bases at J, with 5 bases in the middle. The CDR3 contains 10 residues. The CDR3 reads CSVVANEQFF. The CDR3 nucleotides are TGCAGCGTTGTGGCTAATGAGCAGTTCTTC.

This clone was counted between two and nine times. This rearrangement joins TRBV28 to TRBJ1-5; 9 nucleotides line up with TRBD1. Unmatched junction bases numbered 9, after V lost 8 bases and J lost 7 bases. The CDR3 length is 14 residues. Germline assignment: CDR1 MDHEN and CDR2 SYDVKM. CDR3 nucleotides: TGTGCCAGCTTTCGGACAGGGGCTAGGCAGCCCCAGCATTTT. It is translated as CASFRTGARQPQHF.

The rearrangement links TRBV7-9 to TRBJ2-7; TRBD2 matches 7 bases. V lost 0 bases, J lost 4 bases, and 6 bases stayed unmatched. The CDR3 contains 15 residues. CDR1 SEHNR and CDR2 FQNEAQ come from the germline V gene (reference sequence). CDR3: CASSLANTGGYEQYF. For the CDR3, the DNA is TGTGCCAGCAGCTTAGCAAATACGGGAGGATACGAGCAGTACTTC.

J is TRBJ1-6 and V is TRBV10-1, with TRBD1 matching over 9 bases. V lost 3 bases and J lost 10; bases outside the gene matches: 4. Per the germline V gene, CDR1 is WNHNN and CDR2 is SYGVQD (reference sequence). This CDR3 has 14 amino acids. The DNA of the CDR3 is TGCGCCAGCAGTGATGGGACAGGGATGTCACCCCTCCACTTT. Encoded protein: CASSDGTGMSPLHF.

This clone was detected only a few times. The rearrangement uses TRBV19 and TRBJ2-3; D is perhaps TRBD2 (6 bases). V was clipped by 2 bases and J by 4 bases, with 10 bases between them. The CDR3 is 14 residues long. Germline-derived CDR1 and CDR2 are LNHDA and SQIVND (reference sequence). Written as DNA, the CDR3 is TGTGCCAGTAGTATACGACTAGGTGCAGATACGCAGTATTTT. This encodes CASSIRLGADTQYF.

The chain uses TRBV27 and TRBJ2-3, with 9 bases lining up with TRBD2. The trim removed 6 bases at V and 3 bases at J, leaving 7 bases unmatched. Germline CDR1 reads MNHEY; CDR2 reads SMNVEV (reference sequence). This CDR3 is built from 15 residues. The chain's CDR3 is CASSPYSGGTDTQYF. The CDR3, as DNA: TGTGCCAGCAGCCCCTATAGCGGGGGTACAGATACGCAGTATTTT.

The CDR3 here is CASSLGQGGYEQYF. The CDR3 region has the DNA TGTGCCAGCAGCCTGGGACAGGGCGGCTACGAGCAGTACTTC. The chain has TRBV6-5 and TRBJ2-7, with TRBD1 identical over 9 bases. The CDR3 loop spans 14 amino acids. Germline lookup yields CDR1 MNHEY and CDR2 SVGAGI. Trimming cost V 6 bases and J 3 bases; bases outside gene matches: 6.

This clone occurred a few times. V gene TRBV10-1 combines with J gene TRBJ1-5; D is uncertain. Germline V lookup: CDR1 WNHNN, CDR2 SYGVQD (reference sequence). V was cut by 6 bases and J by 3 bases, with 18 bases left in between. CDR3 length: 16 amino acids. As DNA, the CDR3 is TGCGCCAGCAGGCCTCCCAGACACCATGTCAATCAGCCCCAGCATTTT. Translated: CASRPPRHHVNQPQHF.

The chain links TRBV2 to TRBJ1-2; D gene ambiguous. The V end lost 5 bases, the J end lost 4 bases, and 8 bases lay between the germline ends. Germline V lookup: CDR1 SNHLY, CDR2 FYNNEI. CDR3 size: 12 residues. CDR3 sequence: CASSFMSYGYTF. CDR3 coding DNA: TGTGCCAGCAGTTTTATGTCCTATGGCTACACCTTC.

This chain connects TRBV11-2 to TRBJ1-1; tentatively, D is TRBD1 (6 bases). Germline CDR1 SGHAT, CDR2 FQNNGV. Trimming removed 4 bases from V and 4 bases from J, with 13 bases in between. CDR3 length: 14 amino acids. The CDR3: CASSYTTGTTEAFF. In DNA, the CDR3 is TGTGCCAGCAGCTACACAACAGGGACCACTGAAGCTTTCTTT.

The J gene is TRBJ1-2, the V gene TRBV5-8, with a possible D match to TRBD1 (6 bases). The CDR3 runs 13 residues. V lost 4 bases and J lost 4, with 11 bases in between. Germline V gene data show CDR1 as SGHTS and CDR2 as YDEGEE. Here the CDR3 DNA reads TGTGCCAGCAGCGAGGACAGATCCTATGGCTACACCTTC. It yields the protein CASSEDRSYGYTF.

The CDR3 loop reads CASGTDGQRDGYTF. The DNA for the CDR3 is TGCGCCAGCGGAACGGATGGACAGAGAGATGGCTACACCTTC. The gene calls are TRBV5-1 and TRBJ1-2; maybe TRBD1 (6 bases). From germline, CDR1 is SGHRS and CDR2 YFSETQ. The germline V and J ends were trimmed by 7 bases and 6 bases, with 19 bases remaining between them. The CDR3 is 14 amino acids.

The chain couples TRBV6-1 to TRBJ2-7; 9 bases agree with TRBD2. Germline CDR1 MNHNS, CDR2 SASEGT. This CDR3 region has 15 residues. V was pared by 1 base and J by 2 bases, with 3 bases of the junction left unmatched. This CDR3 is CASSEETSGTYEQYF. The CDR3 coding sequence is TGTGCCAGCAGTGAAGAGACTAGCGGTACCTACGAGCAGTACTTC.

On this clone itself: The sample holds other DNA sequences that translate to the same CDR3. The chain uses TRBV27 and TRBJ2-5, with D hard to call. The J call may be faulty, since TRBJ2-7 better matches the DNA end. Germline loops: CDR1 MNHEY, CDR2 SMNVEV (reference sequence). CDR3 size: 12 residues. This chain's CDR3 is CASRDSSYEQYF. CDR3 DNA sequence: TGTGCCAGCAGGGATAGCTCCTACGAGCAGTACTTC.

The V and J genes are TRBV9 and TRBJ1-5; no firm D call. The CDR3 length is 15 residues. Germline values: CDR1 SGDLS, CDR2 YYNGEE. Trimming stripped 3 bases from V and 0 bases from J, with 10 bases between. The DNA of the CDR3 is TGTGCCAGCAGCGGAGGAGGGTATAGCAATCAGCCCCAGCATTTT. This sequence encodes CASSGGGYSNQPQHF.

The chain joins TRBV6-6 to TRBJ2-3; D unclear. Trimming took 2 bases from V and 4 from J, leaving 4 bases between them. The CDR3 spans 12 residues. Germline V gene lookup returns CDR1 MNHNY and CDR2 SVGAGI (reference sequence). Here the CDR3 DNA reads TGTGCCAGCAGTTACGGCCCAGATACGCAGTATTTT. Encoded protein: CASSYGPDTQYF.

This chain links TRBV15 with TRBJ1-6; 8 bases match TRBD1. The CDR3 is made up of 15 amino acids. The germline CDR1 and CDR2 sequences are LNHNV and YYDKDF (reference sequence). The J segment lost 9 bases and the V segment lost 0 bases, leaving 4 bases of the junction unmatched. CDR3 residues: CATSRDQDRVSPLHF. CDR3 in DNA: TGTGCCACCAGCAGAGATCAGGACAGGGTTTCACCCCTCCACTTT. Together with reference TRBV15 and TRBJ1-6, the CDR3 gives the full variable domain: DAMVIQNPRYQVTQFGKPVTLSCSQTLNHNVMYWYQQKSSQAPKLLFHYYDKDFNNEADTPDNFQSRRPNTSFCFLDIRSPGLGDTAMYLCATSRDQDRVSPLHFGNGTRLTVT.

Only one count was recorded for this clone. The genes are TRBV18 and TRBJ1-2, with D tentatively TRBD1 (6 bases). Trimming cost V 0 bases and J 4 bases, with 6 bases left between them. CDR1 is KGHSH and CDR2 is LQKENI in the germline V gene. The CDR3 has 13 residues. CDR3 sequence: CASSPPDSYGYTF. As DNA, the CDR3 is TGTGCCAGCTCACCACCGGACAGCTATGGCTACACCTTC. The complete variable domain, with remaining parts taken from reference TRBV18 and TRBJ1-2, reads NAGVMQNPRHLVRRRGQEARLRCSPMKGHSHVYWYRQLPEEGLKFMVYLQKENIIDESGMPKERFSAEFPKEGPSILRIQQVVRGDSAAYFCASSPPDSYGYTFGSGTRLTVV.

Details on this clone: Distinct nucleotide sequences in the sample also encode this CDR3. The chain links TRBV5-1 to TRBJ1-5; D perhaps matches TRBD1 (6 bases). Germline V gene data show CDR1 as SGHRS and CDR2 as YFSETQ. This CDR3 contains 14 residues. V lost 0 bases and J lost 2, with 6 bases in between. Here the CDR3 DNA reads TGCGCCAGCAGCTTGGGGACAGGCAATCAGCCCCAGCATTTT. Translated: CASSLGTGNQPQHF.

This rearrangement joins TRBV6-5 to TRBJ2-4, with D possibly being TRBD1 (5 bases). The V gene's germline CDR1 is MNHEY and CDR2 SVGAGI. The CDR3 contains 14 residues. Trimming pared 4 bases from V and 6 bases from J, leaving 13 bases between. The CDR3 region has the DNA TGTGCCAGCAGTTCTGGGGCTGAAGGAAACATTCAGTACTTC. Translated, it gives CASSSGAEGNIQYF.

The CDR3 loop is CASSQEVPSGGAWVEQYF. DNA for the CDR3: TGCGCCAGCAGCCAAGAGGTACCGAGCGGGGGGGCCTGGGTCGAGCAGTACTTC. The V gene is TRBV4-1, the J gene TRBJ2-7; TRBD2 matches 10 bases. CDR3 size: 18 residues. J gave up 6 bases and V 0 bases, and 14 bases lay outside the gene matches. Looked up from germline, CDR1 is MGHRA and CDR2 is YSYEKL.

The rearrangement links TRBV2 to TRBJ1-4; D not resolved. The CDR3 covers 14 residues. V was pared by 4 bases and J by 0 bases, with 6 bases between. Per the germline V gene, CDR1 is SNHLY and CDR2 is FYNNEI. Here the CDR3 reads CASSVEATNEKLFF. The CDR3, as DNA: TGTGCCAGCAGTGTGGAGGCAACTAATGAAAAACTGTTTTTT.